This note documents a single T cell receptor (beta chain) sequence. Its target is unknown. Presence of unique molecular identifiers characterized the TCR beta cDNA libraries. TCRdb itself ran the PCR reads through MiXCR, one entry per CDR3 protein. The sample holds some 500,000 distinct CDR3 sequences; under 55% are singletons and the top ten take about an eighth. These data come from a study of post-analysis software for immune sequencing data. The wider study: Relapsing-remitting, secondary progressive and progressive-relapsing multiple sclerosis courses were included. Whole-study findings and limits: Strong co-clustering by F measure was evident for samples that had been prepared in the same batch. Among multiple sclerosis patients, normalized Chao1 diversity was significantly below that of controls.

What was sequenced was blood. The origin of this receptor is a girl aged 5 to 17 with multiple sclerosis.

DNA of the CDR3: TGCGCCAGCAGCTCTAGGACAGGGTCTGGCTACACCTTC. It codes for CASSSRTGSGYTF. V and J are TRBV5-1 and TRBJ1-2; 8 nucleotides align to TRBD1. Trimming at V came to 3 bases and at J to 7 bases, leaving 5 bases not matched to a gene. The V gene's germline CDR1 is SGHRS and CDR2 YFSETQ. This CDR3 has 13 residues.